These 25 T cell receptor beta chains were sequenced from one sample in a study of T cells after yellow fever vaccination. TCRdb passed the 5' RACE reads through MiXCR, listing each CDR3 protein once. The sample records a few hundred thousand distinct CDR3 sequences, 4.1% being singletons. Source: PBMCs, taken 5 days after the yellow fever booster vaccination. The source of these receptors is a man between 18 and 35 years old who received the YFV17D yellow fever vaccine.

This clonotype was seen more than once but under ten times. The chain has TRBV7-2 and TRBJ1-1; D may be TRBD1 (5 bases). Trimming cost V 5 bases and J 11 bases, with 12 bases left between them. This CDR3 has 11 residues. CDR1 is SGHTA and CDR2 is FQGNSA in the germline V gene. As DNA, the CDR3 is TGTGCCAGCAGCCCCTGGGACGGCGCTTTCTTT. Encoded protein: CASSPWDGAFF.

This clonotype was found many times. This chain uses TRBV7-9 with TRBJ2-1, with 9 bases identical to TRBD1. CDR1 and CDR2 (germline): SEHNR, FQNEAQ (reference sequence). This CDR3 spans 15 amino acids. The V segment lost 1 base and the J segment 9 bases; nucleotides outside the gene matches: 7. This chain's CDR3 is CASSLGTGDYSEQFF. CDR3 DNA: TGTGCCAGCAGCTTAGGGACAGGGGATTATAGTGAGCAGTTCTTC.

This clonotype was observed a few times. CDR3 DNA sequence: TGTGCCAGCTCGGGGATGGGGGCTGAAGCTTTCTTT. It is translated as CASSGMGAEAFF. This chain connects TRBV27 to TRBJ1-1; D perhaps matches TRBD1 (5 bases). Looked up from germline, CDR1 is MNHEY and CDR2 is SMNVEV (reference sequence). The CDR3 spans 12 residues. V was trimmed by 8 bases and J by 6 bases, leaving 13 bases between them.

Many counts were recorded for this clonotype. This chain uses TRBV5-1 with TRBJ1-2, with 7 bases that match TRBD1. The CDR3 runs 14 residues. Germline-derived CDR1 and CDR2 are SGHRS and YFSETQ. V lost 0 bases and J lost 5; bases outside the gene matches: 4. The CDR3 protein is CASSLALGQYGYTF. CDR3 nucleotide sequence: TGCGCCAGCAGCTTGGCCTTGGGACAGTATGGCTACACCTTC.

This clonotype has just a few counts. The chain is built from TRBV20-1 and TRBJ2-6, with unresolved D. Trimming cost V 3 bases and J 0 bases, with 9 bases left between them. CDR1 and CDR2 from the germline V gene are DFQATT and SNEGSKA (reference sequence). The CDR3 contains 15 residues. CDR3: CSASSGFSGANVLTF. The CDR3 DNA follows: TGCAGTGCTAGCTCCGGATTCTCTGGGGCCAACGTCCTGACTTTC.

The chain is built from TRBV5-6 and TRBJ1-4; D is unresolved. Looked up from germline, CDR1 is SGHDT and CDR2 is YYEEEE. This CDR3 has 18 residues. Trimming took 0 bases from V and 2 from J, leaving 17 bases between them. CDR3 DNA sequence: TGTGCCAGCAGCTTGGGGCCGCAAACGTGGGGTACTAATGAAAAACTGTTTTTT. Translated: CASSLGPQTWGTNEKLFF.

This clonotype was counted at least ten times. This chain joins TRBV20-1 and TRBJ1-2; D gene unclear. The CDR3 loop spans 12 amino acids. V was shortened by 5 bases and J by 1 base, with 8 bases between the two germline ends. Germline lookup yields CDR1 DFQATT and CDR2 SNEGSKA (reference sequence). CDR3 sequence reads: CSARGSNYGYTF. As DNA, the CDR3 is TGCAGTGCTCGTGGTAGTAACTATGGCTACACCTTC.

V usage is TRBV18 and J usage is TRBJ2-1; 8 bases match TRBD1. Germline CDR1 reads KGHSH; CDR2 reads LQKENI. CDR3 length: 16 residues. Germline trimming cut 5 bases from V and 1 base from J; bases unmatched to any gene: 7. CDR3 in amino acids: CASSEYQGASYNEQFF. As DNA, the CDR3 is TGTGCCAGCTCAGAATATCAGGGGGCATCCTACAATGAGCAGTTCTTC.

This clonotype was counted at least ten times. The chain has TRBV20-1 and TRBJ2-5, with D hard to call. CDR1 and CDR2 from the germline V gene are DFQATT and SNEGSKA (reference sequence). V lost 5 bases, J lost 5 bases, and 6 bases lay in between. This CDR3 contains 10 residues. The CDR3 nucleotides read TGCAGTGCTGATTGGGAGACCCAGTACTTC. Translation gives CSADWETQYF.

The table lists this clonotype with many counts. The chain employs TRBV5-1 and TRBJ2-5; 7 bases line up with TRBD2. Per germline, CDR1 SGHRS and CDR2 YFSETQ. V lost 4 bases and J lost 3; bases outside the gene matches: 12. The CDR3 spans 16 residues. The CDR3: CASSLRSGGDEETQYF. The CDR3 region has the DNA TGCGCCAGCAGCCTGCGGTCTGGGGGGGATGAAGAGACCCAGTACTTC.

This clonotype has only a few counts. The CDR3 loop reads CASSYNSAGVETQYF. DNA for the CDR3: TGTGCCAGCAGTTACAACTCGGCAGGGGTAGAGACCCAGTACTTC. V is TRBV6-2 or TRBV6-3 and J is TRBJ2-5, with D perhaps TRBD1 (6 bases). The V end lost 2 bases, the J end lost 4 bases, and 14 bases lay between the germline ends. Germline loops: CDR1 MNHEY, CDR2 SVGEGT. The CDR3 totals 15 residues.

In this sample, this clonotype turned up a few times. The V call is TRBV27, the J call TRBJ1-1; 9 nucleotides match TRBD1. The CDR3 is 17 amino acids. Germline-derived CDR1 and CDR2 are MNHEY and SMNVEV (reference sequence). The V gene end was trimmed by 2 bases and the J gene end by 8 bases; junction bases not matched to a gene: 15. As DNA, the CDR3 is TGTGCCAGCAGTTTAATGCGGGGACAGGGAAGCGGCACGGAAGCTTTCTTT. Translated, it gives CASSLMRGQGSGTEAFF.

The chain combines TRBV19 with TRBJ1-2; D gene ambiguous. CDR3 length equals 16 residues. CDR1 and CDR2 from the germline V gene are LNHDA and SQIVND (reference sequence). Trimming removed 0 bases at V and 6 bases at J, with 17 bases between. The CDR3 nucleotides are TGTGCCAGTAGTATAGATAGACGCGGAGTGGTGGATGGCTACACCTTC. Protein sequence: CASSIDRRGVVDGYTF.

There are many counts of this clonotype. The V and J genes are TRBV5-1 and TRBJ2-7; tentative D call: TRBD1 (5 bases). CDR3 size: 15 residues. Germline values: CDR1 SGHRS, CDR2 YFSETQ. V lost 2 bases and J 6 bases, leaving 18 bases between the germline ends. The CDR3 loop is CASSFLTGRVIEQYF. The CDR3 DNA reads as TGCGCCAGCAGCTTTCTCACAGGTCGAGTCATCGAGCAGTACTTC.

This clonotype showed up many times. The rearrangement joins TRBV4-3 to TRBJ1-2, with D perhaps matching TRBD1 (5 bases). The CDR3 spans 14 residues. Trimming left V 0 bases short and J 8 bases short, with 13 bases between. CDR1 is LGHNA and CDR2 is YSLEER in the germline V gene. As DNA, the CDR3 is TGCGCCAGCAGCCAAGAATGGCAGGGCGGCGGCTACACCTTC. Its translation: CASSQEWQGGGYTF.

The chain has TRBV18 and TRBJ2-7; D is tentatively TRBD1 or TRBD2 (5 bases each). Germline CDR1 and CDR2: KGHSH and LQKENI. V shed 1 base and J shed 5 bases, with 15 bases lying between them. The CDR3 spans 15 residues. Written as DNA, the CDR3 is TGTGCCAGCTCACCACGTGAGGGGCCGGGTCACGAGCAGTACGTC. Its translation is CASSPREGPGHEQYV.

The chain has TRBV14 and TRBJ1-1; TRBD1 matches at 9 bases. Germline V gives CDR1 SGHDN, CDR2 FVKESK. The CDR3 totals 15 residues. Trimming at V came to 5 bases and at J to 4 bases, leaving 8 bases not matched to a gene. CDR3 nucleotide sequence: TGTGCCAGCAGCTCACAGGGGGCGCAGAGCACTGAAGCTTTCTTT. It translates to CASSSQGAQSTEAFF.

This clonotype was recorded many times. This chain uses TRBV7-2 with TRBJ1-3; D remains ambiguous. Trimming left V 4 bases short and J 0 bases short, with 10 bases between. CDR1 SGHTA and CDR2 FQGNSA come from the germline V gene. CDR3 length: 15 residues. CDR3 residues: CASSYGVGSGNTIYF. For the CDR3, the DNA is TGTGCCAGCAGCTACGGGGTCGGCTCTGGAAACACCATATATTTT.

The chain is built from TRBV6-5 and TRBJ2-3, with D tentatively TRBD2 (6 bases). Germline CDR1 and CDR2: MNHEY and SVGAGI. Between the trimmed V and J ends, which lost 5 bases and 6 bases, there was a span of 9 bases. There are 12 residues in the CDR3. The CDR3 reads CASSPAGDTQYF. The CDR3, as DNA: TGTGCCAGCAGTCCCGCGGGGGATACGCAGTATTTT.

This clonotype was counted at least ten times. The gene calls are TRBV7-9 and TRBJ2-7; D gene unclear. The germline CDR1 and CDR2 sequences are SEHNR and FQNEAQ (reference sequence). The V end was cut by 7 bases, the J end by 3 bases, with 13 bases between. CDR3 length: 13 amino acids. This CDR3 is CASTTGPGYEQYF. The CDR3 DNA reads TGTGCCAGCACTACCGGACCCGGCTACGAGCAGTACTTC.

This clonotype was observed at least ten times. CDR3 residues: CASRLRVGEAFF. The DNA for the CDR3 is TGTGCCAGCAGGCTCAGGGTCGGTGAAGCTTTCTTT. The chain links TRBV6-5 to TRBJ1-1; weak D call: TRBD1 (5 bases). V shed 6 bases and J shed 7 bases, with 12 bases lying between them. Germline assignment: CDR1 MNHEY and CDR2 SVGAGI. The CDR3 runs 12 residues.

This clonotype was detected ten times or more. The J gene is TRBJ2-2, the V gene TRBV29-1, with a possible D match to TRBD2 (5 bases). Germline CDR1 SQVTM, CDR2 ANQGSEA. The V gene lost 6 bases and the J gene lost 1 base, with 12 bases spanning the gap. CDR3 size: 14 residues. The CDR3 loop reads CSVYNGRNTGELFF. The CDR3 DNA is TGCAGCGTGTACAATGGGAGGAACACCGGGGAGCTGTTTTTT.

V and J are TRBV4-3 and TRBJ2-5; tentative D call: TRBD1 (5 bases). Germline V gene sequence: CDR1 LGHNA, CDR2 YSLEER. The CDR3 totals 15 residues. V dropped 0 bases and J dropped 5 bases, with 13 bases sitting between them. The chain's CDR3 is CASSQDRAGRETQYF. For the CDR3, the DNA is TGCGCCAGCAGCCAAGATAGGGCAGGGCGGGAGACCCAGTACTTC.

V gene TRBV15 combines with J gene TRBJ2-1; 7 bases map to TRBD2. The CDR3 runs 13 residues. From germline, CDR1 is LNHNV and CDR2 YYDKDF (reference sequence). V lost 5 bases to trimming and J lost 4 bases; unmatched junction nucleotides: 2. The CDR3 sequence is CATSGGVYNEQFF. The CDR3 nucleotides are TGTGCCACCAGCGGGGGGGTGTACAATGAGCAGTTCTTC.

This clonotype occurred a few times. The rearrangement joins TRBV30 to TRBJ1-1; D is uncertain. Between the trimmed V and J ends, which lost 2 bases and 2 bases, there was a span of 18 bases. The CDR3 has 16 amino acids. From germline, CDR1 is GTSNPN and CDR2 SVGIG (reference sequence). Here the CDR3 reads CAWSPRTGLGNTEAFF. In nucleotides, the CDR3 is TGTGCCTGGAGTCCCAGGACGGGCCTCGGAAACACTGAAGCTTTCTTT.